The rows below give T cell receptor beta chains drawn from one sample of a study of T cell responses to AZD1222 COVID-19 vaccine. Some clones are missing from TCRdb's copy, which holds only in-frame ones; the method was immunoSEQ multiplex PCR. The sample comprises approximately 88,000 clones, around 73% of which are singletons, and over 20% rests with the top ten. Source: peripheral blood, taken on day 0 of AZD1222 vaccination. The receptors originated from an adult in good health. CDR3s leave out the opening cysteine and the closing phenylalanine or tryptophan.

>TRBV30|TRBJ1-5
AWSVPGGNQPQH
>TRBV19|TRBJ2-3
ASSIPAGTGLTDTQY
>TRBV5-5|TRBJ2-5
ASNSIAGASETQY
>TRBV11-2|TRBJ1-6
ASSLVSRGSSPLH
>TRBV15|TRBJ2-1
ATSRESSGRAYNEQF
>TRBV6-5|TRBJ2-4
ASSFANIQY
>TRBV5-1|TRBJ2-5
ASSPGRPQETQY
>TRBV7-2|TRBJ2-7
ASSTRGFYEQY
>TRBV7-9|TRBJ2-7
ASSPRTGGNEQY
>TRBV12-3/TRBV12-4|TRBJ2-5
ASSFEAETQY
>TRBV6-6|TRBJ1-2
ASSYLGTDYGYT
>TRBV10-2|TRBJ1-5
ASSDGPGRNQPQH
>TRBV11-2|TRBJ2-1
ASSTLAGGGYNEQF